Listed here are 20 T cell receptor beta chains from one sample, sequenced in a study of T cells in Graves' hyperthyroidism and ophthalmopathy. Amplified TCR beta CDR3 regions came from RNA transcripts. Researchers ran a first-round RT-PCR on the TCR CDR3 using the HTBI primer set. TCRdb analysed the multiplex PCR reads with MiXCR anew, one entry per CDR3 protein. The repertoire holds over 400,000 distinct CDR3 sequences, with 22% as singletons. Sequencing input: blood. Receptors originate from a woman between 70 and 85 years old with Graves' ophthalmopathy.

The chain combines TRBV5-1 with TRBJ1-1; possibly TRBD1 for D (5 bases). The CDR3 totals 16 residues. Germline values: CDR1 SGHRS, CDR2 YFSETQ. V was shortened by 0 bases and J by 1 base, with 13 bases between the two germline ends. CDR3 DNA: TGCGCCAGCAGCTTGGGGGGCCCTGTGAGGAACACTGAAGCTTTCTTT. Translated, it gives CASSLGGPVRNTEAFF.

The chain combines TRBV11-3 with TRBJ2-3; 7 positions match TRBD1. V was pared by 3 bases and J by 5 bases, with 2 bases of the junction left unmatched. Germline lookup yields CDR1 SGHNT and CDR2 YENEEA. The CDR3 is made up of 13 amino acids. The CDR3 is CASSFYRGDTQYF. CDR3 bases: TGTGCCAGCAGCTTCTACAGGGGAGATACGCAGTATTTT.

This clonotype was seen only a few times. This chain links TRBV12-3 or TRBV12-4 with TRBJ1-2; tentatively, D is TRBD1 (5 bases). Trimming stripped 6 bases from V and 4 bases from J, with 15 bases between. The CDR3 loop spans 14 amino acids. The CDR3 spells CASSEAGNRYGYTF. The CDR3 bases are TGTGCCAGCAGCGAGGCAGGGAACCGCTATGGCTACACCTTC.

J is TRBJ2-2 and V is TRBV5-1; perhaps D is TRBD1 or TRBD2 (5 bases each). V was shortened by 5 bases and J by 0 bases, with 11 bases between the two germline ends. The CDR3 has 15 residues. The germline CDR1 and CDR2 sequences are SGHRS and YFSETQ. The CDR3 DNA is TGCGCCAGCAGTCAGGGACGGGCGAACACCGGGGAGCTGTTTTTT. This translates into CASSQGRANTGELFF.

This clonotype was found a few times. This may be a read error, as it is one base from a much larger clone. The V and J genes are TRBV11-3 and TRBJ2-7; D is uncertain. The ends were cut back, 0 bases at V and 5 bases at J, with 8 bases in the middle. CDR3 length: 13 residues. Germline CDR1 reads SGHNT; CDR2 reads YENEEA. The CDR3 coding sequence is TGTGCCAGCAGCTTAGAGGGATCCCACGAGCAGTACTTC. Protein: CASSLEGSHEQYF.

The chain carries TRBV5-5 and TRBJ2-5, with D possibly TRBD1 on 5 matching bases. There are 16 residues in the CDR3. Looked up from germline, CDR1 is SGHKS and CDR2 is YYEKEE (reference sequence). Trimming removed 4 bases from V and 0 bases from J, with 16 bases in between. DNA for the CDR3: TGTGCCAGCAGCCCTGTGGGGCAGAAGTACCAAGAGACCCAGTACTTC. It yields the protein CASSPVGQKYQETQYF.

This clonotype was seen a handful of times. This chain's CDR3 is CASSLFGQGRGETQYF. The DNA for the CDR3 is TGTGCCAGCAGTCTCTTCGGACAGGGAAGGGGAGAGACCCAGTACTTC. The chain combines TRBV3-1 with TRBJ2-5; 8 nucleotides match TRBD1. J gave up 4 bases and V 6 bases, and 13 bases lay outside the gene matches. CDR3 size: 16 residues. CDR1 and CDR2 from the germline V gene are LGHDT and YNNKEL (reference sequence).

For this clonotype: This is likely a read error, given that the CDR3 carries no conserved phenylalanine or tryptophan at its end. The V and J genes are TRBV27 and TRBJ2-3; D gene ambiguous. The V end lost 5 bases, the J end lost 6 bases, and 12 bases lay between the germline ends. The CDR3 is made up of 13 amino acids. Germline loops: CDR1 MNHEY, CDR2 SMNVEV (reference sequence). The CDR3 DNA is TGTGCCAGCAGTCCCCCCCCACACGATACGCAGTATTAT. Translation gives CASSPPPHDTQYY.

This clonotype was detected many times. This chain joins TRBV6-1 and TRBJ2-5; D may correspond to TRBD1 or TRBD2 (5 bases each). The V gene's germline CDR1 is MNHNS and CDR2 SASEGT. The CDR3 contains 15 residues. V lost 7 bases and J lost 6, with 21 bases in between. CDR3 residues: CASIRGVQSAKTQYF. The CDR3 DNA sequence: TGTGCCAGCATCCGAGGGGTTCAGTCAGCGAAGACCCAGTACTTC.

J is TRBJ1-2 and V is TRBV5-8; 9 nucleotides agree with TRBD1. Germline values: CDR1 SGHTS, CDR2 YDEGEE. The CDR3 has 18 residues. The J segment lost 4 bases and the V segment lost 0 bases, leaving 13 bases of the junction unmatched. The CDR3 sequence is CASSLAPGTGFMSYGYTF. In DNA form, the CDR3 reads TGTGCCAGCAGCTTGGCCCCCGGGACAGGGTTTATGAGCTATGGCTACACCTTC.

V usage is TRBV24-1 and J usage is TRBJ2-5, with 8 nucleotides matching TRBD1. The CDR3 is 17 amino acids. Per germline, CDR1 KGHDR and CDR2 SFDVKD. V lost 0 bases and J lost 3; bases outside the gene matches: 8. CDR3 protein: CATSDLRAGQVKETQYF. The CDR3 region has the DNA TGTGCCACCAGTGATTTGCGCGCGGGACAGGTTAAAGAGACCCAGTACTTC.

This clonotype occurred a few times. This chain links TRBV28 with TRBJ2-1; 8 bases are a match to TRBD1. The CDR3 is 14 residues long. CDR1 and CDR2 from the germline V gene are MDHEN and SYDVKM. Trimming removed 11 bases from V and 2 bases from J; junction bases left unmatched: 8. CDR3 protein: CASIDRGTYNEQFF. The CDR3 nucleotides read TGTGCCTCTATAGACAGGGGTACCTACAATGAGCAGTTCTTC.

V usage is TRBV6-4 and J usage is TRBJ2-1; 12 nucleotides align to TRBD2. This CDR3 has 16 residues. Germline loops: CDR1 MRHNA, CDR2 SNTAGT. The V and J ends lost 5 bases and 5 bases, in that order; junction bases with no gene match: 7. For the CDR3, the DNA is TGTGCCAGCAGTAGCGGCGGACTAGCGGGAAACAATGAGCAGTTCTTC. Translating gives CASSSGGLAGNNEQFF.

This clonotype was counted a few times. This sequence joins TRBV12-3 or TRBV12-4 and TRBJ2-3; 9 nucleotides match TRBD2. The J segment lost 5 bases and the V segment lost 2 bases, leaving 11 bases of the junction unmatched. The CDR3 is 17 residues long. The CDR3 DNA reads TGTGCCAGCAGTTTACAAGGGGACTATAGCGGGGGAGATACGCAGTATTTT. Its protein is CASSLQGDYSGGDTQYF.

This chain joins TRBV6-1 and TRBJ1-2, with D tentatively TRBD1 (6 bases). The germline gives CDR1 MNHNS, CDR2 SASEGT. This CDR3 is built from 13 residues. V lost 7 bases, J lost 7 bases, and 16 bases lay in between. This CDR3 is CASTPTGGLGYTF. The CDR3 nucleotides read TGTGCCAGCACCCCTACCGGGGGGCTTGGCTACACCTTC.

The rearrangement uses TRBV20-1 and TRBJ2-1; TRBD1 agrees at 9 bases. This CDR3 has 15 residues. Trimming took 0 bases from V and 3 from J; bases not matched to a gene: 3. Germline loops: CDR1 DFQATT, CDR2 SNEGSKA (reference sequence). The CDR3 spells CSARDGQGLYNEQFF. In DNA, the CDR3 is TGCAGTGCTAGAGATGGACAGGGGCTCTACAATGAGCAGTTCTTC.

The sample holds many counts of this clonotype. The chain recombines TRBV3-1 with TRBJ2-3; perhaps TRBD2 as D (5 bases). Germline CDR1 reads LGHDT; CDR2 reads YNNKEL (reference sequence). The germline V and J ends were trimmed by 1 base and 0 bases, with 5 bases remaining between them. CDR3 size: 14 residues. The CDR3 DNA is TGTGCCAGCAGCCAAGGGACTAGCACAGATACGCAGTATTTT. Translated: CASSQGTSTDTQYF.

This rearrangement joins TRBV18 to TRBJ2-5, with TRBD1 matching over 7 bases. Germline assignment: CDR1 KGHSH and CDR2 LQKENI. J gave up 4 bases and V 3 bases, and 8 bases lay outside the gene matches. The CDR3 consists of 15 residues. CDR3 sequence: CASSPYGTEGETQYF. The CDR3 region has the DNA TGTGCCAGCTCACCGTACGGGACAGAAGGAGAGACCCAGTACTTC.

There are many counts of this clonotype. The rearrangement links TRBV29-1 to TRBJ2-5; 9 nucleotides agree with TRBD1. J lost 4 bases, V lost 7 bases, and 7 bases had no gene match. Germline loops: CDR1 SQVTM, CDR2 ANQGSEA. The CDR3 has 13 residues. This CDR3 is CSATDRGPETQYF. The CDR3, as DNA: TGCAGCGCTACGGACAGGGGACCAGAGACCCAGTACTTC.

This clonotype was detected only once. This chain uses TRBV20-1 with TRBJ2-2, with a possible D match to TRBD2 (5 bases). The CDR3 is made up of 16 amino acids. V gave up 0 bases and J gave up 4 bases, with 15 bases separating them. Germline CDR1 and CDR2: DFQATT and SNEGSKA (reference sequence). In nucleotides, the CDR3 is TGCAGTGCTAGAGACCCCCCGGGGAGAGGCACCGGGGAGCTGTTTTTT. It codes for CSARDPPGRGTGELFF.